This T cell receptor (beta chain) was found in a study of cytomegalovirus exposure and HLA in healthy donors. Overall study results and limits: Three CMV-associated chains were confirmed in vitro to be specific for CMV antigens. In a later analysis, TCR beta V- and J-gene trimming was associated with a missense DCLRE1C variant. It was reported in a later analysis that an Asian-associated ancestry cluster showed fewer N-insertions than the roughly 710-donor mean. Listed as cytomegalovirus-associated were 150 or so TCR beta chains.

About this clone itself: Its specificity is not known.

Germline V lookup: CDR1 KGHSH, CDR2 LQKENI. Trimming pared 2 bases from V and 3 bases from J, leaving 11 bases between. This CDR3 spans 15 amino acids. PCR involved 60 Vbeta and 13 Jbeta primers. Assay: immunoSEQ multiplex PCR; the TCRdb copy retains only in-frame clones and omits some. The profile shows just over 150,000 clones, 77% of them singletons. This sequence originates from a woman aged 25 to 39 in good health and CMV-seronegative. Sequencing was performed on PBMCs. This chain connects TRBV18 to TRBJ2-1, with D tentatively TRBD2 (5 bases). CDR3 sequence (DNA): TGTGCCAGCTCACCAACCGGGGAGAGCTACAATGAGCAGTTCTTC. Encoded protein: CASSPTGESYNEQFF.